In this sample, the clone carrying this T cell receptor beta chain turned up a few times. As yet, its antigen is unknown. Reverse transcribing all isolated RNA meant expressed TCRB transcripts were sequenced. It was found that naive, central memory and regulatory T cell samples averaged about 3.4 million reads. The protocol was immunoSEQ multiplex PCR, while the TCRdb copy is restricted to in-frame clones and leaves out a portion. The table records roughly 250,000 clones, roughly 22% of them present only once. Per the germline V gene, CDR1 is LNHDA and CDR2 is SQIVND (reference sequence). Losses at the gene ends were 5 bases for V and 1 base for J; bases not matched to a gene: 7. This CDR3 spans 15 amino acids. The sample is drawn from a study of beta chain features in type 1 diabetes. Study context: Patients did not differ from healthy donors in age, gender or cell yield.

Findings and caveats of the study: PCR, the amplification step, might favor shorter templates, equally in patients and controls. The naive, central memory and Treg TCRB repertoires looked more alike in patients than they did in healthy donors. Moderate yet significant TCRB CDR3 shortening was seen in Type 1 diabetes patients in all four CD4+ subsets.

This TCR was recovered from a woman in her thirties or forties with type 1 diabetes. The source material was naive CD4+ T cells from blood. The chain is built from TRBV19 and TRBJ1-2; 7 bases agree with TRBD1. The CDR3 DNA reads as TGTGCCAGTAGTCCGCCGACAGGGAATAACTATGGCTACACCTTC. It is translated as CASSPPTGNNYGYTF. The entire variable domain, with the rest obtained from reference TRBV19 and TRBJ1-2, is as follows: DGGITQSPKYLFRKEGQNVTLSCEQNLNHDAMYWYRQDPGQGLRLIYYSQIVNDFQKGDIAEGYSVSREKKESFPLTVTSAQKNPTAFYLCASSPPTGNNYGYTFGSGTRLTVV.